This record looks at one TCR beta chain sequence and its context. The germline gives CDR1 LNHDA, CDR2 SQIVND (reference sequence). The CDR3 covers 13 residues. V was shortened by 5 bases and J by 6 bases, with 13 bases between the two germline ends. TCRdb keeps only in-frame clones here, not all; method: immunoSEQ multiplex PCR. Among 150,000 to 200,000 clones listed, over 70% were seen once. This sample stems from a study of blood T cell repertoires in COVID-19. The wider study: Samples representing acute and convalescent COVID-19 were sourced from the United States, Italy and Spain.

Sequenced sample: PBMCs or T cells enriched from blood (not recorded which). The gene calls are TRBV19 and TRBJ1-1, with D possibly TRBD1 on 5 matching bases. The receptor was isolated from an older man who had been exposed to COVID-19. The CDR3 region is CASSGPGEAEAFF. In nucleotides, the CDR3 is TGTGCCAGTAGTGGCCCGGGGGAGGCTGAAGCTTTCTTT.